These 16 T cell receptor beta chains came from one sample sequenced in a study of T cells in Graves' hyperthyroidism and ophthalmopathy. RNA transcripts served as the template for amplifying TCR beta CDR3 regions. With the HTBI primer set, the TCR CDR3 went through a first round of RT-PCR. TCRdb used MiXCR to reprocess the multiplex PCR reads, holding one entry per CDR3 protein. This sample has about 200,000 distinct CDR3 sequences, with around 17% found just once. Sequenced sample: blood. The receptors were gathered from a woman aged 45 to 65 with Graves' hyperthyroidism.

This clonotype was seen many times. The rearrangement links TRBV27 to TRBJ2-3, with TRBD2 matching 13 bases. The CDR3 is made up of 17 amino acids. Germline CDR1 and CDR2: MNHEY and SMNVEV (reference sequence). J was trimmed by 3 bases and V by 2 bases; bases with no gene match: 5. The CDR3 protein is CASSLAGLAGATDTQYF. Here the CDR3 DNA reads TGTGCCAGCAGTTTAGCCGGACTAGCGGGAGCTACAGATACGCAGTATTTT.

The chain recombines TRBV4-2 with TRBJ2-1, with TRBD2 identical over 8 bases. V dropped 0 bases and J dropped 3; count of bases not matched to a gene: 10. The germline gives CDR1 LGHNA, CDR2 YNFKEQ. CDR3 length: 18 residues. The CDR3 reads CASSQEGAAGVGYNEQFF. The CDR3 nucleotides read TGTGCCAGCAGCCAAGAGGGGGCAGCGGGAGTAGGCTACAATGAGCAGTTCTTC.

In this sample, this clonotype turned up many times. V and J are TRBV7-6 and TRBJ2-5; D gene unclear. There are 15 residues in the CDR3. Germline CDR1 reads SGHVS; CDR2 reads FNYEAQ. The ends were cut back, 0 bases at V and 2 bases at J, with 10 bases in the middle. The CDR3: CASSLAMAVQETQYF. The DNA of the CDR3 is TGTGCCAGCAGCTTAGCGATGGCAGTACAAGAGACCCAGTACTTC.

V gene TRBV9 combines with J gene TRBJ2-1, with TRBD1 identical over 7 bases. Losses at the gene ends were 0 bases for V and 5 bases for J; bases not matched to a gene: 5. CDR1 and CDR2 from the germline V gene are SGDLS and YYNGEE. The CDR3 has 15 amino acids. CDR3 loop: CASSVVGQANNEQFF. In DNA form, the CDR3 reads TGTGCCAGCAGCGTAGTCGGACAGGCGAACAATGAGCAGTTCTTC.

The CDR3 sequence: CASSPGVAALTLETQYF. CDR3 nucleotide sequence: TGTGCCAGCAGCCCAGGGGTGGCAGCCTTAACGCTGGAGACCCAGTACTTC. The chain combines TRBV11-1 with TRBJ2-5; tentatively, D is TRBD1 (6 bases). The ends were cut back, 5 bases at V and 5 bases at J, with 24 bases in the middle. CDR3 length: 17 residues. Germline V gene lookup returns CDR1 SGHAT and CDR2 FQDESV (reference sequence).

This clonotype was seen ten or more times. The chain uses TRBV7-6 and TRBJ2-1; D remains ambiguous. The V end lost 5 bases, the J end lost 0 bases, and 17 bases lay between the germline ends. CDR1 is SGHVS and CDR2 is FNYEAQ in the germline V gene. This CDR3 has 17 amino acids. The CDR3 coding sequence is TGTGCCAGCAGCCTAAGGGTCAGTGGTCCCTCCTACAATGAGCAGTTCTTC. This sequence encodes CASSLRVSGPSYNEQFF.

The sample holds a few counts of this clonotype. The chain couples TRBV5-8 to TRBJ2-2, with D maybe TRBD2 (6 bases). The V gene lost 3 bases and the J gene lost 3 bases, with 12 bases spanning the gap. This CDR3 contains 15 residues. Germline V CDR1 and CDR2: SGHTS, YDEGEE. Here the CDR3 reads CASSYQRAYTGELFF. The CDR3, as DNA: TGTGCCAGCAGCTACCAGCGGGCCTACACCGGGGAGCTGTTTTTT.

This clonotype occurred once. The V and J genes are TRBV29-1 and TRBJ1-2; D is unresolved. This CDR3 comprises 12 residues. V lost 5 bases and J 4 bases, leaving 11 bases between the germline ends. In germline, CDR1 is SQVTM, CDR2 ANQGSEA. The CDR3 sequence: CSVLVSSYGYTF. The CDR3 DNA is TGCAGCGTTCTAGTGTCTAGCTATGGCTACACCTTC. The full variable domain, in which reference TRBV29-1 and TRBJ1-2 provide the parts outside the CDR3, is SAVISQKPSRDICQRGTSLTIQCQVDSQVTMMFWYRQQPGQSLTLIATANQGSEATYESGFVIDKFPISRPNLTFSTLTVSNMSPEDSSIYLCSVLVSSYGYTFGSGTRLTVV.

V gene TRBV7-2 combines with J gene TRBJ2-7, with TRBD2 identical over 13 bases. Trimming at V came to 5 bases and at J to 7 bases, leaving 14 bases not matched to a gene. The CDR3 is 17 residues long. CDR1 SGHTA and CDR2 FQGNSA come from the germline V gene. The chain's CDR3 is CASSLRGTSGISREQYF. The CDR3 DNA reads TGTGCCAGCAGCCTCCGAGGGACTAGCGGGATAAGTCGGGAGCAGTACTTC.

This clonotype was counted at least ten times. The genes are TRBV28 and TRBJ1-2; 7 bases line up with TRBD1. CDR3 length equals 10 residues. V dropped 8 bases and J dropped 8; count of bases not matched to a gene: 2. The germline CDR1 and CDR2 sequences are MDHEN and SYDVKM. CDR3 nucleotide sequence: TGTGCCAGCGGGGACAGAGGCTACACCTTC. Translation: CASGDRGYTF.

The chain couples TRBV6-5 to TRBJ2-7, with TRBD2 as a possible D gene (6 bases). Looked up from germline, CDR1 is MNHEY and CDR2 is SVGAGI. Deletions cut 0 bases from V and 7 bases from J, with 25 bases between. The CDR3 spans 18 residues. DNA for the CDR3: TGTGCCAGCAGTTACTCGAGGAAGCAACCGGCGGGGTATCGGGAGCAGTACTTC. The encoded protein is CASSYSRKQPAGYREQYF.

This clonotype was seen repeatedly, ten times or more. The rearrangement uses TRBV11-2 and TRBJ2-1; the D is unclear. V was pared by 3 bases and J by 0 bases, with 12 bases between. The CDR3 extends over 16 amino acids. The germline CDR1 and CDR2 sequences are SGHAT and FQNNGV. The DNA of the CDR3 is TGTGCCAGCAGCTTGGAGACGCCAAGCTCCTACAATGAGCAGTTCTTC. Amino acid sequence: CASSLETPSSYNEQFF.

This clonotype was seen repeatedly, ten times or more. V usage is TRBV15 and J usage is TRBJ2-7, with a weak D call TRBD2 (6 bases). The germline V gene has CDR1 LNHNV and CDR2 YYDKDF (reference sequence). This CDR3 contains 14 residues. V dropped 0 bases and J dropped 4 bases, with 10 bases sitting between them. The CDR3 protein is CATSRDLGGYEQYF. The CDR3 region has the DNA TGTGCCACCAGCAGAGATTTGGGGGGTTACGAGCAGTACTTC.

CDR3 bases: TGCAGTGCTATTATACCAGCGGGACTCTCCTACAATGAGCAGTTCTTC. Its protein product is CSAIIPAGLSYNEQFF. The V and J genes are TRBV20-1 and TRBJ2-1; 7 bases line up with TRBD2. The CDR3 has 16 amino acids. Germline V lookup: CDR1 DFQATT, CDR2 SNEGSKA (reference sequence). V gave up 4 bases and J gave up 0 bases; unmatched junction bases: 9.

This clonotype was seen ten or more times. The gene calls are TRBV20-1 and TRBJ2-7, with D perhaps matching TRBD2 (6 bases). This CDR3 comprises 15 residues. Looked up from germline, CDR1 is DFQATT and CDR2 is SNEGSKA (reference sequence). The germline V and J ends were trimmed by 5 bases and 3 bases, with 20 bases remaining between them. CDR3 DNA: TGCAGTGCTTCTGTTCCCCGGGGGAAAAACTACGAGCAGTACTTC. Translated: CSASVPRGKNYEQYF.

This clonotype was seen many times. V is TRBV2 and J is TRBJ2-1; TRBD2 might be the D (5 bases). V was cut by 8 bases and J by 13 bases, with 18 bases left in between. Looked up from germline, CDR1 is SNHLY and CDR2 is FYNNEI. This CDR3 is built from 12 residues. The CDR3 region has the DNA TGTGCCAGCGATTTGGGAGCTAATTTACAGTTCTTC. This translates into CASDLGANLQFF.